These T cell receptor beta chains were read from a single sample in a study of T-cell memory formation after mild COVID-19. MiXCR was run by TCRdb on the 5' RACE reads, yielding one entry per CDR3 protein. The sample has 350,000 to 500,000 distinct CDR3 sequences, 15% to 25% seen once. Material for sequencing was PBMCs or a T cell subset sorted from them (not recorded which). The receptor source for this set is an adult woman who had mild COVID-19 (a few samples of this study predate the infection). Cell type and time point are not known. CDR3s leave out the opening cysteine and the closing phenylalanine or tryptophan. Only some rows state a clone size, as once, few, many or a class for expanded clones.

v_gene,j_gene,abundance,CDR3aa
TRBV12-3/TRBV12-4,TRBJ2-3,NA,ASRPDPPDTQY
TRBV5-6,TRBJ1-2,few,ASSLLGNGYT
TRBV20-1,TRBJ2-1,NA,SASENMKNNEQF
TRBV20-1,TRBJ1-2,NA,SATPDRGPGYGYT
TRBV27,TRBJ2-1,NA,ASRNLGTDINEQF
TRBV19,TRBJ2-7,NA,ASSMGHLSSYEQY
TRBV13,TRBJ1-5,few,ASSSRQGAKGQPQH
TRBV7-8,TRBJ2-5,NA,ASSGPGTVYQETQY
TRBV7-9,TRBJ2-3,few,ASSRRAVTDTQY
TRBV3-1,TRBJ1-3,NA,ASSHRGGSGNTIY
TRBV2,TRBJ2-1,NA,ASIPGLAGYNEQF
TRBV7-9,TRBJ2-7,NA,ASSFEGGRYEQY
TRBV7-8,TRBJ2-7,few,ASSLGTGGLESYEQY
TRBV30,TRBJ2-7,few,AHGTGTYEQY
TRBV7-3,TRBJ2-1,NA,ASSPDGAYNEQF
TRBV18,TRBJ1-1,NA,ASTQGRNTEAF
TRBV7-6,TRBJ2-3,many,ASSLISTDTQY
TRBV24-1,TRBJ2-1,few,ATSDFHYNEQF
TRBV9,TRBJ2-7,few,ASSVASGVSEYEQY
TRBV30,TRBJ1-1,many,AWSEEGLTEAF
TRBV24-1,TRBJ2-2,NA,ATSDLWQARTGELF
TRBV6-2/TRBV6-3,TRBJ1-4,few,ASRQQGTGKKLF
TRBV7-2,TRBJ2-1,few,ASSYLGVAGADEQF
TRBV7-9,TRBJ2-6,few,ASSLYRAGANVLT
TRBV20-1,TRBJ2-3,NA,SAPRLAGGTDTQY
TRBV5-4,TRBJ2-2,many,ASSAGTTNTGELF
TRBV29-1,TRBJ2-7,NA,SVVAGGVSYEQY
TRBV18,TRBJ2-7,few,ASSPQAGAADEQY
TRBV6-5,TRBJ2-7,NA,ASSSTTGAASTWEQY
TRBV5-1,TRBJ2-7,NA,ASSLKGAPYEQY
TRBV6-1,TRBJ2-7,NA,ASSEGSWDPAYEQY